One and the same sample provided the 30 T cell receptor beta chains below, sequenced in a study of early T cells in non-severe SARS-CoV-2 infection. TCRdb re-called the 5' RACE reads through MiXCR, storing one row per CDR3 protein. The data show 65,000 to 80,000 distinct CDR3 sequences, with roughly 13% seen just once and approximately 1.1% held by the top ten. Sequencing input: whole blood. These receptors were collected from an adult who was a healthcare worker with PCR-confirmed SARS-CoV-2 infection or an uninfected control (not recorded which).

The genes are TRBV18 and TRBJ2-7; 10 bases align to TRBD1. The CDR3 consists of 15 residues. Germline CDR1 is KGHSH and CDR2 is LQKENI. The junction had 8 bases not matched to a gene; V was cut back by 6 bases and J by 3 bases. CDR3 in DNA: TGTGCCAGCTCGTTTGCCGGGACAGGGGTCTACGAGCAGTACTTC. Protein sequence: CASSFAGTGVYEQYF.

The chain couples TRBV11-2 to TRBJ2-7; D unresolved. The CDR3 is 15 residues long. Germline assignment: CDR1 SGHAT and CDR2 FQNNGV. V dropped 2 bases and J dropped 3 bases, with 14 bases sitting between them. Written as DNA, the CDR3 is TGTGCCAGCAGCTTACGGGCTCAGTCACTCTACGAGCAGTACTTC. Translation gives CASSLRAQSLYEQYF.

The V and J genes are TRBV11-2 and TRBJ2-7; 7 bases match TRBD1. CDR1 and CDR2 (germline): SGHAT, FQNNGV. Unmatched junction bases numbered 9, after V lost 5 bases and J lost 2 bases. The CDR3 has 15 residues. CDR3 nucleotide sequence: TGTGCCAGCAGCCTTACCGACAGGGACCCCTACGAGCAGTACTTC. Amino acid sequence: CASSLTDRDPYEQYF.

This chain links TRBV6-2 or TRBV6-3 with TRBJ1-1; D not certain. CDR1 and CDR2 (germline): MNHEY, SVGEGT. V was clipped by 2 bases and J by 0 bases, with 4 bases between them. The CDR3 covers 13 residues. CDR3 DNA sequence: TGTGCCAGCAGTTACGGGATGAACACTGAAGCTTTCTTT. Protein product: CASSYGMNTEAFF.

This clonotype was counted between two and nine times. V usage is TRBV29-1 and J usage is TRBJ2-1; TRBD2 aligns across 8 bases. The CDR3 totals 14 residues. Losses at the gene ends were 1 base for V and 9 bases for J; bases not matched to a gene: 8. The V gene's germline CDR1 is SQVTM and CDR2 ANQGSEA. The CDR3 protein is CSVEGNSGKGEQFF. The CDR3 nucleotides are TGCAGCGTTGAAGGGAATAGCGGGAAGGGTGAGCAGTTCTTC.

V is TRBV6-2 or TRBV6-3 and J is TRBJ2-3, with TRBD2 identical over 13 bases. There are 17 residues in the CDR3. The germline CDR1 and CDR2 sequences are MNHEY and SVGEGT. V gave up 5 bases and J gave up 1 base; unmatched junction bases: 6. The CDR3 reads CASSPLGTSGGTDTQYF. CDR3 bases: TGTGCCAGCAGTCCGCTTGGGACTAGCGGGGGCACAGATACGCAGTATTTT.

The rearrangement uses TRBV29-1 and TRBJ1-2, with D possibly TRBD1 on 5 matching bases. CDR3 size: 11 residues. Germline CDR1 is SQVTM and CDR2 is ANQGSEA. The V gene lost 6 bases and the J gene lost 8 bases, with 13 bases spanning the gap. The CDR3 DNA follows: TGCAGCGTCTCCGGGACTGAAGGCTACACCTTC. This sequence encodes CSVSGTEGYTF.

The chain couples TRBV7-9 to TRBJ1-6, with 10 bases matching TRBD1. The junction had 1 base not matched to a gene; V was cut back by 4 bases and J by 7 bases. CDR3 length: 14 amino acids. The V gene's germline CDR1 is SEHNR and CDR2 FQNEAQ (reference sequence). CDR3 in DNA: TGTGCCAGCAGCTCGACAGGGGGCAATTCACCCCTCCACTTT. Translation gives CASSSTGGNSPLHF.

There are many counts of this clonotype. The J gene is TRBJ2-7, the V gene TRBV12-3 or TRBV12-4; perhaps TRBD1 as D (8 bases). The CDR3 sequence is 15 residues long. V dropped 2 bases and J dropped 2 bases, with 13 bases sitting between them. This CDR3 reads CASSLQQGGAYEQYF. CDR3 sequence (DNA): TGTGCCAGCAGTTTACAACAGGGGGGGGCCTACGAGCAGTACTTC.

The chain is built from TRBV3-1 and TRBJ2-1; 8 nucleotides match TRBD2. V gave up 0 bases and J gave up 8 bases; unmatched junction bases: 6. This CDR3 is built from 15 residues. CDR1 and CDR2 (germline): LGHDT, YNNKEL (reference sequence). The CDR3 region is CASSQEWLAGYEQFF. The CDR3 DNA sequence: TGTGCCAGCAGCCAAGAGTGGCTAGCGGGTTATGAGCAGTTCTTC.

The chain couples TRBV10-3 to TRBJ1-2; D is unresolved. The CDR3 spans 14 residues. Germline V gene data show CDR1 as ENHRY and CDR2 as SYGVKD. The germline V and J ends were trimmed by 2 bases and 7 bases, with 14 bases remaining between them. The CDR3 bases are TGTGCCATCAGTGAGACGGTTTCCGGGAGTGGCTACACCTTC. Protein: CAISETVSGSGYTF.

V and J are TRBV3-1 and TRBJ1-1; 10 nucleotides agree with TRBD1. Looked up from germline, CDR1 is LGHDT and CDR2 is YNNKEL (reference sequence). V trimming: 3 bases; J trimming: 6 bases; junction bases outside the gene matches: 4. This CDR3 contains 14 residues. CDR3 sequence: CASSHRDRGPEAFF. The CDR3 coding sequence is TGTGCCAGCAGCCATAGGGACAGGGGCCCTGAAGCTTTCTTT.

The J gene is TRBJ2-4, the V gene TRBV12-5, with 9 nucleotides matching TRBD1. The V and J ends lost 0 bases and 8 bases, in that order; junction bases with no gene match: 8. Per germline, CDR1 LGHNT and CDR2 FRNRAP. This CDR3 region has 16 residues. Written as DNA, the CDR3 is TGTGCTAGTGGTTTGGTACTAGGGGACAGGGCGGACATTCAGTACTTC. The encoded protein is CASGLVLGDRADIQYF. Variable domain in full (rest from reference TRBV12-5 and TRBJ2-4): DARVTQTPRHKVTEMGQEVTMRCQPILGHNTVFWYRQTMMQGLELLAYFRNRAPLDDSGMPKDRFSAEMPDATLATLKIQPSEPRDSAVYFCASGLVLGDRADIQYFGAGTRLSVL.

This sequence joins TRBV27 and TRBJ1-2; no firm D call. V shed 9 bases and J shed 7 bases, with 15 bases lying between them. CDR3 size: 12 residues. The germline V gene has CDR1 MNHEY and CDR2 SMNVEV (reference sequence). The CDR3 is CARLNLQTGYTF. As DNA, the CDR3 is TGTGCCAGATTAAATTTACAGACTGGCTACACCTTC.

This clonotype was recorded many times. The V and J genes are TRBV10-3 and TRBJ2-2; TRBD1 matches at 9 bases. There are 17 residues in the CDR3. Germline-derived CDR1 and CDR2 are ENHRY and SYGVKD. V was clipped by 7 bases and J by 3 bases; unmatched bases: 12. CDR3: CAINRDRVIEDTGELFF. The CDR3 DNA is TGTGCCATCAATCGGGACAGGGTTATTGAGGACACCGGGGAGCTGTTTTTT.

The chain carries TRBV7-9 and TRBJ2-2; possibly TRBD2 for D (6 bases). Trimming took off 4 bases at V and 0 bases at J, with 21 bases between the two ends. Germline-derived CDR1 and CDR2 are SEHNR and FQNEAQ (reference sequence). This CDR3 region has 19 residues. This CDR3 is CASSSELYGGSSNTGELFF. The CDR3 DNA is TGTGCCAGCAGCTCCGAGCTCTACGGGGGATCGTCGAACACCGGGGAGCTGTTTTTT.

This clonotype was seen at least ten times. The rearrangement joins TRBV7-2 to TRBJ1-5, with a tentative D call TRBD1 (5 bases). V was pared by 5 bases and J by 7 bases, with 15 bases between. CDR1 SGHTA and CDR2 FQGNSA come from the germline V gene. CDR3 length equals 14 residues. CDR3 nucleotides: TGTGCCAGCAGCGCGGGACCGGGCGACCAGCCCCAGCATTTT. Protein sequence: CASSAGPGDQPQHF.

This clonotype was counted ten times or more. V is TRBV6-6 and J is TRBJ2-1; D gene unclear. Germline V CDR1 and CDR2: MNHNY, SVGAGI (reference sequence). Trimming left V 6 bases short and J 5 bases short, with 8 bases between. This CDR3 has 12 amino acids. The chain's CDR3 is CASSPVDNEQFF. The CDR3, as DNA: TGTGCCAGCAGCCCAGTGGACAATGAGCAGTTCTTC.

By share of the sample, this clonotype is medium-sized. The rearrangement links TRBV7-8 to TRBJ1-5; the D is unclear. The CDR3 consists of 15 residues. The V gene lost 0 bases and the J gene lost 3 bases, with 9 bases spanning the gap. Germline V gives CDR1 SGHVS, CDR2 FQNEAQ. DNA of the CDR3: TGTGCCAGCAGCTTAGCCCCGTCAGCCAATCAGCCCCAGCATTTT. Amino acid sequence: CASSLAPSANQPQHF. The variable domain in full, with the rest retrieved from reference TRBV7-8 and TRBJ1-5, is GAGVSQSPRYKVAKRGQDVALRCDPISGHVSLFWYQQALGQGPEFLTYFQNEAQLDKSGLPSDRFFAERPEGSVSTLKIQRTQQEDSAVYLCASSLAPSANQPQHFGDGTRLSIL.

Only a few counts were recorded for this clonotype. The chain links TRBV29-1 to TRBJ2-1; D gene uncertain. CDR1 is SQVTM, CDR2 ANQGSEA, per germline. CDR3 length: 9 residues. Trimming pared 3 bases from V and 8 bases from J, leaving 2 bases between. The CDR3 protein is CSVEDEQFF. The CDR3, as DNA: TGCAGCGTTGAGGATGAGCAGTTCTTC.

This clonotype was seen a few times. This sequence joins TRBV5-1 and TRBJ1-2, with D uncertain. V was shortened by 4 bases and J by 6 bases, with 13 bases between the two germline ends. The CDR3 consists of 13 residues. Per germline, CDR1 SGHRS and CDR2 YFSETQ. The CDR3 DNA reads TGCGCCAGCAGCCCGAACGATTATAATGGCTACACCTTC. Its protein is CASSPNDYNGYTF.

In this sample, this clonotype turned up a few times. At one end the junction does not follow the germline gene, possibly because of a read error. The chain links TRBV29-1 to TRBJ2-1, with D perhaps matching TRBD2 (7 bases). The CDR3 covers 15 residues. Per the germline V gene, CDR1 is SQVTM and CDR2 is ANQGSEA. The CDR3 DNA follows: TGCAGCGTTGAAGATCCGGGGGGCCTATACAGTGAGCAGTTCTTC. Protein sequence: CSVEDPGGLYSEQFF.

This clonotype was detected many times. In DNA, the CDR3 is TGCAGCTCGGCCCGGGGAGACGACTATGGCTACACCTTC. Translation gives CSSARGDDYGYTF. The chain combines TRBV29-1 with TRBJ1-2; D unclear. The CDR3 is 13 amino acids. Germline V gene lookup returns CDR1 SQVTM and CDR2 ANQGSEA. The V and J ends lost 8 bases and 3 bases respectively, with 16 bases between them. The complete variable domain, with remaining parts taken from reference TRBV29-1 and TRBJ1-2, reads SAVISQKPSRDICQRGTSLTIQCQVDSQVTMMFWYRQQPGQSLTLIATANQGSEATYESGFVIDKFPISRPNLTFSTLTVSNMSPEDSSIYLCSSARGDDYGYTFGSGTRLTVV.

The rearrangement links TRBV29-1 to TRBJ2-7; TRBD1 matches at 10 bases. Germline V CDR1 and CDR2: SQVTM, ANQGSEA. The length of the CDR3 is 13 residues. Trimming took 4 bases from V and 2 from J; bases not matched to a gene: 2. CDR3 DNA: TGCAGCGTTGGGACAGGGGGGCCCTACGAGCAGTACTTC. The encoded protein is CSVGTGGPYEQYF.

This chain links TRBV7-6 with TRBJ1-3; 7 nucleotides align to TRBD1. This CDR3 has 16 amino acids. Looked up from germline, CDR1 is SGHVS and CDR2 is FNYEAQ. V lost 5 bases and J lost 0; bases outside the gene matches: 7. The CDR3 reads CASSHPGQDSGNTIYF. In DNA form, the CDR3 reads TGTGCCAGCAGCCACCCTGGACAGGACTCTGGAAACACCATATATTTT. The entire variable domain, with the rest obtained from reference TRBV7-6 and TRBJ1-3, is as follows: GAGVSQSPRYKVTKRGQDVALRCDPISGHVSLYWYRQALGQGPEFLTYFNYEAQQDKSGLPNDRFSAERPEGSISTLTIQRTEQRDSAMYRCASSHPGQDSGNTIYFGEGSWLTVV.

This clonotype was detected a few times. The CDR3 sequence is CASSVYEQYF. In DNA, the CDR3 is TGTGCCAGCAGTGTCTACGAGCAGTACTTC. V usage is TRBV6-1 and J usage is TRBJ2-7, with no clear D. Germline CDR1 reads MNHNS; CDR2 reads SASEGT. The V end lost 4 bases, the J end lost 3 bases, and 1 base lay between the germline ends. The CDR3 length is 10 residues.

The chain recombines TRBV7-9 with TRBJ2-1, with 7 bases matching TRBD2. Germline V CDR1 and CDR2: SEHNR, FQNEAQ (reference sequence). The CDR3 spans 12 residues. Trimming removed 5 bases from V and 9 bases from J; junction bases left unmatched: 4. This CDR3 reads CASSRSSGEQFF. CDR3 coding DNA: TGTGCCAGCAGCCGTTCTAGCGGTGAGCAGTTCTTC.

This clonotype was observed many times. The chain employs TRBV7-9 and TRBJ2-7; D possibly corresponds to TRBD1 (6 bases). V lost 5 bases and J lost 0, with 23 bases in between. The CDR3 loop spans 18 amino acids. Germline lookup yields CDR1 SEHNR and CDR2 FQNEAQ (reference sequence). This chain's CDR3 is CASSRGLRTDLFSYEQYF. For the CDR3, the DNA is TGTGCCAGCAGCCGAGGCCTTAGGACAGACCTTTTCTCCTACGAGCAGTACTTC.

This clonotype was counted many times. J is TRBJ2-3 and V is TRBV7-6; weak D call: TRBD2 (7 bases). CDR1 is SGHVS, CDR2 FNYEAQ, per germline. This CDR3 has 15 residues. V lost 5 bases and J lost 0, with 12 bases in between. The CDR3 DNA is TGTGCCAGCAGCACAGGGAGGGCTAGCACAGATACGCAGTATTTT. Amino acids: CASSTGRASTDTQYF.

The genes are TRBV19 and TRBJ2-2, with TRBD2 as a possible D gene (5 bases). CDR1 LNHDA and CDR2 SQIVND come from the germline V gene (reference sequence). V gave up 9 bases and J gave up 4 bases, with 12 bases separating them. CDR3 size: 13 residues. The CDR3 is CASRTAGTGELFF. CDR3 coding DNA: TGTGCCAGCAGGACGGCGGGCACCGGGGAGCTGTTTTTT.